This record concerns one T cell receptor beta chain sequence. Its target is unknown. This sample stems from a study of tumor-infiltrating lymphocytes in localized non-small cell lung cancer. TCRdb keeps only in-frame clones here, not all; method: immunoSEQ multiplex PCR. The sample has approximately 10,000 clones, over 70% seen once. Looked up from germline, CDR1 is SGHDN and CDR2 is FVKESK. The ends were cut back, 2 bases at V and 0 bases at J, with 8 bases in the middle. The CDR3 runs to 15 residues. General study findings and limits: T-cell fraction did not differ between immunotypes IM1 and IM2.

The chain links TRBV14 to TRBJ2-1, with D maybe TRBD2 (6 bases). Sequencing was performed on uninvolved lung tissue not adjacent to the tumor. This receptor was obtained from a human donor with non-small cell lung cancer. CDR3 residues: CASSQYGSSYNEQFF. The CDR3 DNA sequence: TGTGCCAGCAGCCAATACGGGAGCTCCTACAATGAGCAGTTCTTC.